The 11 T cell receptor beta chains presented below share a single source sample, sequenced in a study of blood T cell repertoires in COVID-19. Sequencing was performed with immunoSEQ multiplex PCR; in TCRdb, only in-frame clones are kept and a portion is missing. The sample contains approximately 200,000 clones, more than 80% of which appear only once. Source material: PBMCs or T cells enriched from blood (not recorded which). These TCRs come from a middle-aged man who had recovered from COVID-19.

This clone was counted only a few times. The chain has TRBV27 and TRBJ2-1; 8 bases fit TRBD2. The J segment lost 5 bases and the V segment lost 4 bases, leaving 10 bases of the junction unmatched. Germline-derived CDR1 and CDR2 are MNHEY and SMNVEV (reference sequence). The CDR3 is 16 residues long. CDR3 bases: TGTGCCAGCAGTTCACTAACTAGCGGACTGCACAATGAGCAGTTCTTC. It codes for CASSSLTSGLHNEQFF.

This clone appeared a few times. This chain connects TRBV5-1 to TRBJ2-3, with TRBD2 matching over 10 bases. The CDR3 runs 16 residues. In germline, CDR1 is SGHRS, CDR2 YFSETQ. Trimming cost V 4 bases and J 2 bases; bases outside gene matches: 7. The DNA for the CDR3 is TGCGCCAGCAGCCTACTTAGCGGGGGGACCACAGATACGCAGTATTTT. Translated, it gives CASSLLSGGTTDTQYF. Based on the CDR3 plus reference TRBV5-1 and TRBJ2-3, the full variable domain is KAGVTQTPRYLIKTRGQQVTLSCSPISGHRSVSWYQQTPGQGLQFLFEYFSETQRNKGNFPGRFSGRQFSNSRSEMNVSTLELGDSALYLCASSLLSGGTTDTQYFGPGTRLTVL.

The chain carries TRBV19 and TRBJ1-2, with D unclear. The CDR3 has 14 amino acids. Trimming cost V 3 bases and J 0 bases, with 8 bases left between them. CDR1 is LNHDA, CDR2 SQIVND, per germline (reference sequence). The CDR3: CASSIAVANYGYTF. The DNA of the CDR3 is TGTGCCAGTAGTATTGCTGTAGCTAACTATGGCTACACCTTC.

This chain links TRBV7-6 with TRBJ2-7; TRBD1 is a possible D gene (6 bases). Trimming cost V 1 base and J 7 bases, with 20 bases left between them. Per the germline V gene, CDR1 is SGHVS and CDR2 is FNYEAQ. The CDR3 consists of 16 residues. CDR3 sequence: CASSLGPGTQSGEQYF. The CDR3 DNA reads as TGTGCCAGCAGCTTAGGGCCCGGGACACAGTCAGGAGAGCAGTACTTC. Full variable domain (outside the CDR3, taken from reference TRBV7-6 and TRBJ2-7): GAGVSQSPRYKVTKRGQDVALRCDPISGHVSLYWYRQALGQGPEFLTYFNYEAQQDKSGLPNDRFSAERPEGSISTLTIQRTEQRDSAMYRCASSLGPGTQSGEQYFGPGTRLTVT.

This rearrangement joins TRBV2 to TRBJ1-2; 7 nucleotides line up with TRBD1. The V segment lost 4 bases and the J segment 3 bases; nucleotides outside the gene matches: 2. Germline-derived CDR1 and CDR2 are SNHLY and FYNNEI. This CDR3 contains 13 residues. CDR3 DNA sequence: TGTGCCAGCAGTGGGGACAGAGACTATGGCTACACCTTC. As protein: CASSGDRDYGYTF.

J is TRBJ1-2 and V is TRBV6-5; D perhaps matches TRBD1 (6 bases). The CDR3 has 13 amino acids. Trimming cost V 5 bases and J 9 bases, with 16 bases left between them. The V gene's germline CDR1 is MNHEY and CDR2 SVGAGI. CDR3 region: CASSLRVDRSYTF. As DNA, the CDR3 is TGTGCCAGCAGTCTACGTGTTGACAGGAGCTACACCTTC.

The chain recombines TRBV27 with TRBJ1-1, with TRBD1 as a possible D gene (6 bases). The ends were cut back, 5 bases at V and 1 base at J, with 20 bases in the middle. CDR3 size: 17 residues. Germline loops: CDR1 MNHEY, CDR2 SMNVEV (reference sequence). In DNA, the CDR3 is TGTGCCAGCAGTCCCGGACAGACCCTCACCACGAACACTGAAGCTTTCTTT. Its translation is CASSPGQTLTTNTEAFF.

The gene calls are TRBV12-3 or TRBV12-4 and TRBJ1-1; D is perhaps TRBD1 (5 bases). V lost 4 bases, J lost 8 bases, and 14 bases lay in between. This CDR3 is 13 amino acids long. The CDR3 DNA reads TGTGCCAGCAGTTCCCTCTGGGGGGGGGAAGCTTTCTTT. The encoded protein is CASSSLWGGEAFF.

The CDR3 is CASSQVRYEQYF. Written as DNA, the CDR3 is TGTGCCAGCAGCCAAGTTCGTTACGAGCAGTACTTC. J is TRBJ2-7 and V is TRBV14; D is ambiguous. CDR1 and CDR2 (germline): SGHDN, FVKESK. V shed 1 base and J shed 4 bases, with 5 bases lying between them. The CDR3 runs to 12 residues.

This sequence joins TRBV7-2 and TRBJ1-5; no clear D. CDR3 size: 14 residues. Germline loops: CDR1 SGHTA, CDR2 FQGNSA. V was clipped by 4 bases and J by 6 bases, with 13 bases between them. The CDR3 spells CASSSREIIQPQHF. The CDR3 region has the DNA TGTGCCAGCAGCTCCCGGGAAATCATTCAGCCCCAGCATTTT.

The rearrangement links TRBV11-2 to TRBJ2-7; TRBD2 might be the D (6 bases). Germline CDR1 is SGHAT and CDR2 is FQNNGV. The V end lost 5 bases, the J end lost 3 bases, and 14 bases lay between the germline ends. The CDR3 consists of 14 residues. CDR3 residues: CASSIGEVLYEQYF. The CDR3 coding sequence is TGTGCCAGCAGCATCGGGGAGGTTCTCTACGAGCAGTACTTC.